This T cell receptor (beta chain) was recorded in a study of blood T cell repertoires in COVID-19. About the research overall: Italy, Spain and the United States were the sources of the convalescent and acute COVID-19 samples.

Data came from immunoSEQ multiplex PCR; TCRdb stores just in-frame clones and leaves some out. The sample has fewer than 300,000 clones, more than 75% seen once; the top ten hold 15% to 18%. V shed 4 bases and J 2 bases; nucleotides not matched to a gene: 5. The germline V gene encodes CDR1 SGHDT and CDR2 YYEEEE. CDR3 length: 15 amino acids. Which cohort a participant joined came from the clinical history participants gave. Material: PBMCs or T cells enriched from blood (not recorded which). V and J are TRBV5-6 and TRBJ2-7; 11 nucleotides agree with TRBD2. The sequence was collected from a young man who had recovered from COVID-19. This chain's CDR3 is CASSQIAGGPYEQYF. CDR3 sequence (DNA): TGTGCCAGCAGCCAAATAGCGGGAGGGCCCTACGAGCAGTACTTC. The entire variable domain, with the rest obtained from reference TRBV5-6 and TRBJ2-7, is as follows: DAGVTQSPTHLIKTRGQQVTLRCSPKSGHDTVSWYQQALGQGPQFIFQYYEEEERQRGNFPDRFSGHQFPNYSSELNVNALLLGDSALYLCASSQIAGGPYEQYFGPGTRLTVT.